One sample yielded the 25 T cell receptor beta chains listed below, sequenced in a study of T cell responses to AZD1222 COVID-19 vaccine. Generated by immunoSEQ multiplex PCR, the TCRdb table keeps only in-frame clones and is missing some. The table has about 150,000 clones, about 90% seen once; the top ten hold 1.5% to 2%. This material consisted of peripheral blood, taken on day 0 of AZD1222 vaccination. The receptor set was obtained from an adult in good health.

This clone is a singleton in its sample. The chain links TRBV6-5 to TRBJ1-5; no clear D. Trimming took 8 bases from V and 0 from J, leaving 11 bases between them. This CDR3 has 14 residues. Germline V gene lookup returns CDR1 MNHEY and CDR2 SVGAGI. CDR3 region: CASWVTGSNQPQHF. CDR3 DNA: TGTGCCAGCTGGGTGACGGGTAGCAATCAGCCCCAGCATTTT.

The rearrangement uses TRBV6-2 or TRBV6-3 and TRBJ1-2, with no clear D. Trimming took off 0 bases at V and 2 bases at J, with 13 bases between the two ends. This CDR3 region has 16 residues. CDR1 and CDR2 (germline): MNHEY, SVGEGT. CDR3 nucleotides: TGTGCCAGCAGTTACTCTACTCTACTGAGGAACTATGGCTACACCTTC. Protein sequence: CASSYSTLLRNYGYTF.

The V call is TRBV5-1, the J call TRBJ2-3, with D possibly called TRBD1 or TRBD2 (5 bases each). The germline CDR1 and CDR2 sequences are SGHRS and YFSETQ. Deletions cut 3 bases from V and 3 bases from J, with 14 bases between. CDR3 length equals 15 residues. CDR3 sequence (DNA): TGCGCCAGCAGCTCTGAGGGGTGGAGGACAGATACGCAGTATTTT. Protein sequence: CASSSEGWRTDTQYF.

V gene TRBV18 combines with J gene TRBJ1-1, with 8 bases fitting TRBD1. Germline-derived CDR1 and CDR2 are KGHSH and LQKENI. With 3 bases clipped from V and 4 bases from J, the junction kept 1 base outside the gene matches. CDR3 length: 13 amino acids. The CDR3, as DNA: TGTGCCAGCTCACCGACAGGGGCCACTGAAGCTTTCTTT. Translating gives CASSPTGATEAFF.

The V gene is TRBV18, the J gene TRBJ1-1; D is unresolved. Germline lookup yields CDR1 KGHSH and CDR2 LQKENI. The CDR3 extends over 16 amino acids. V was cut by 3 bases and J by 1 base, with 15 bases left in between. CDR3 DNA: TGTGCCAGCTCACCCGTAGCGTGGTCACGGAACACTGAAGCTTTCTTT. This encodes CASSPVAWSRNTEAFF. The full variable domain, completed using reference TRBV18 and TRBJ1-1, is NAGVMQNPRHLVRRRGQEARLRCSPMKGHSHVYWYRQLPEEGLKFMVYLQKENIIDESGMPKERFSAEFPKEGPSILRIQQVVRGDSAAYFCASSPVAWSRNTEAFFGQGTRLTVV.

The CDR3 sequence is CASSHSGVNTEAFF. The CDR3 DNA reads TGTGCCAGCAGCCATTCTGGGGTGAACACTGAAGCTTTCTTT. The chain links TRBV14 to TRBJ1-1; the D is unclear. Germline values: CDR1 SGHDN, CDR2 FVKESK. V lost 3 bases to trimming and J lost 0 bases, with 8 bases between them. The CDR3 runs 14 residues.

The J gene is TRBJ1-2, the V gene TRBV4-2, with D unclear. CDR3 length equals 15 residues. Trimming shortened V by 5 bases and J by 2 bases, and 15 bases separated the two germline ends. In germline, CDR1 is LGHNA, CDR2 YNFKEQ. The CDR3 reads CASSENRQANYGYTF. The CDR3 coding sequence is TGTGCCAGCAGCGAGAATAGGCAGGCGAACTATGGCTACACCTTC.

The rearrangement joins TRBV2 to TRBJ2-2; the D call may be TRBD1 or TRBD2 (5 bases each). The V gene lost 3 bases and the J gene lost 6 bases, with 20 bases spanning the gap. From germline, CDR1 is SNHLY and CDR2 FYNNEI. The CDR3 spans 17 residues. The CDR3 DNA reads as TGTGCCAGCAGTGACCAAAAGGGGCGGGTAGTCTCCGGGGAGCTGTTTTTT. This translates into CASSDQKGRVVSGELFF.

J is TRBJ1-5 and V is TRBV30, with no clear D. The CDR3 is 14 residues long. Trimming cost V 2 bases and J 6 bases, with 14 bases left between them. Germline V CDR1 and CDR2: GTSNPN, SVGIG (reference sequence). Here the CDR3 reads CAWSKGGGTQPQHF. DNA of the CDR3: TGTGCCTGGAGTAAGGGCGGAGGCACTCAGCCCCAGCATTTT.

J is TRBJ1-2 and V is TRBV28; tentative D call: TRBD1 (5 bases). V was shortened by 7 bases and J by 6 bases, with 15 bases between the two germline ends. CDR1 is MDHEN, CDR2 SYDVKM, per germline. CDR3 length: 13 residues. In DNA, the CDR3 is TGTGCCAGCATCCCTGACTTGGGGGATGGCTACACCTTC. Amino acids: CASIPDLGDGYTF.

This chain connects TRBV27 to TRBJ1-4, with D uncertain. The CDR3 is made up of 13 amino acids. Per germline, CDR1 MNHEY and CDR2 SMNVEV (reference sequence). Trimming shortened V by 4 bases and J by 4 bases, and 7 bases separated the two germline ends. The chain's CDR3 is CASSWSSNEKLFF. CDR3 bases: TGTGCCAGCAGTTGGAGCAGTAATGAAAAACTGTTTTTT.

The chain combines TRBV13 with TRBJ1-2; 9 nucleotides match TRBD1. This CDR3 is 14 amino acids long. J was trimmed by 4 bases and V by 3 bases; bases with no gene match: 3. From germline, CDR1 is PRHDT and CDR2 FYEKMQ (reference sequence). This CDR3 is CASSFDRGGYGYTF. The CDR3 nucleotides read TGTGCCAGCAGCTTCGACAGGGGGGGCTATGGCTACACCTTC.

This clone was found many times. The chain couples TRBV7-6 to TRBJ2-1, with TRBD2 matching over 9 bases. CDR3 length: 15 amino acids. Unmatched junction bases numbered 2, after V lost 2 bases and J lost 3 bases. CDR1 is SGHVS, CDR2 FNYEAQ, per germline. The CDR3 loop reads CASSLSAGGYNEQFF. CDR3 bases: TGTGCCAGCAGCTTATCAGCGGGAGGCTACAATGAGCAGTTCTTC.

The chain's CDR3 is CASSQGKFSPLHF. The CDR3 DNA is TGTGCCAGCAGCCAAGGGAAGTTTTCACCCCTCCACTTT. The rearrangement uses TRBV3-1 (or the pseudogene TRBV3-2) and TRBJ1-6; D is unclear. This CDR3 is 13 amino acids long. Germline V gives CDR1 LGHDT, CDR2 YNNKEL (reference sequence). V gave up 1 base and J gave up 9 bases, with 7 bases separating them.

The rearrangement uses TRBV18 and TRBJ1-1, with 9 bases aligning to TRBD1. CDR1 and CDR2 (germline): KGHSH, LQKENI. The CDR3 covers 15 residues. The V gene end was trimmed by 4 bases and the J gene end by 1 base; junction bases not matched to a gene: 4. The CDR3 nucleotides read TGTGCCAGCTCACTCCGGACAGGGGCGAACACTGAAGCTTTCTTT. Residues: CASSLRTGANTEAFF.

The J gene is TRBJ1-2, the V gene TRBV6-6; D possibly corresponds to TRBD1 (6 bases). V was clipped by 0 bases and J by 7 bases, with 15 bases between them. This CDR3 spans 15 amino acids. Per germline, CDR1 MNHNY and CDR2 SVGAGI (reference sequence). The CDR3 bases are TGTGCCAGCAGTTACTCTACCGGGGAAGGGGGTGGCTACACCTTC. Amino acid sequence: CASSYSTGEGGGYTF.

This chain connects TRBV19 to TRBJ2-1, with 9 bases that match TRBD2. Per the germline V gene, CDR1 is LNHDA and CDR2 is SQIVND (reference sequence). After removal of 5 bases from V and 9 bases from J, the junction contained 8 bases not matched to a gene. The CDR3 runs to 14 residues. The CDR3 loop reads CASSFGTSRSEQFF. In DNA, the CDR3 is TGTGCCAGTAGTTTCGGGACTAGCCGTAGTGAGCAGTTCTTC. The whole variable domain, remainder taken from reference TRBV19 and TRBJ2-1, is DGGITQSPKYLFRKEGQNVTLSCEQNLNHDAMYWYRQDPGQGLRLIYYSQIVNDFQKGDIAEGYSVSREKKESFPLTVTSAQKNPTAFYLCASSFGTSRSEQFFGPGTRLTVL.

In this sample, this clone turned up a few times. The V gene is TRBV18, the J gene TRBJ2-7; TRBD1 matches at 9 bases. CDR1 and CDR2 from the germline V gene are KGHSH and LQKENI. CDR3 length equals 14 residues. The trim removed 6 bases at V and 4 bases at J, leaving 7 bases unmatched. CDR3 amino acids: CASSRTGDGYEQYF. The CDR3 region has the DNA TGTGCCAGCTCTAGGACAGGGGACGGGTACGAGCAGTACTTC.

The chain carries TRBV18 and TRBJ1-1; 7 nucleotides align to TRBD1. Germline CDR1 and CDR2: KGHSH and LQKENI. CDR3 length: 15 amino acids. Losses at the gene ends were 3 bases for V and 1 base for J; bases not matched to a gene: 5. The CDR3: CASSPGQLKNTEAFF. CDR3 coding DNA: TGTGCCAGCTCACCGGGACAGCTAAAGAACACTGAAGCTTTCTTT.

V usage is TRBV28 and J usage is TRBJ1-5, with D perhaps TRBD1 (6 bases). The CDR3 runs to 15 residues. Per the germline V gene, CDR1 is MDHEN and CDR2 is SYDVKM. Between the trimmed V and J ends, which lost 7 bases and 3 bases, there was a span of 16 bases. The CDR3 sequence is CASNPHRAYNQPQHF. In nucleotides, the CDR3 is TGTGCCAGCAACCCCCACAGGGCGTACAATCAGCCCCAGCATTTT.

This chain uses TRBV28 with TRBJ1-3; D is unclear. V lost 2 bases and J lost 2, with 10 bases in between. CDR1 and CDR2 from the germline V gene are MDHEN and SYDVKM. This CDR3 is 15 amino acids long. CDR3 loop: CASSLMGSPGNTIYF. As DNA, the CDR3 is TGTGCCAGCAGTTTAATGGGGTCCCCTGGAAACACCATATATTTT.

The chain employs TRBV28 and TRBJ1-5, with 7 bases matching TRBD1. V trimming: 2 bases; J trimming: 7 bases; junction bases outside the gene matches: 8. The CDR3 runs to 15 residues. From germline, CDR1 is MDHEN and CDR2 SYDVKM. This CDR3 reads CASSLPTGTTQPQHF. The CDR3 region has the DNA TGTGCCAGCAGTTTACCGACAGGGACCACACAGCCCCAGCATTTT.

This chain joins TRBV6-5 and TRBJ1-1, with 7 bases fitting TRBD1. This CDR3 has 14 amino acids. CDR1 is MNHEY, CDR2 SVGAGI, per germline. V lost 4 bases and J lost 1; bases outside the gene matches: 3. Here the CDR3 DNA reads TGTGCCAGCAGTTCCAGACAGGGGAACACTGAAGCTTTCTTT. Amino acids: CASSSRQGNTEAFF.

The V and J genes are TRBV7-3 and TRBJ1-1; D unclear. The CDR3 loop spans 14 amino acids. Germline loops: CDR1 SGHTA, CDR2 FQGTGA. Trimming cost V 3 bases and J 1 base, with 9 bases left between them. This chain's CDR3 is CASSFNGPNTEAFF. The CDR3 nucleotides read TGTGCCAGCAGCTTTAACGGCCCGAACACTGAAGCTTTCTTT.

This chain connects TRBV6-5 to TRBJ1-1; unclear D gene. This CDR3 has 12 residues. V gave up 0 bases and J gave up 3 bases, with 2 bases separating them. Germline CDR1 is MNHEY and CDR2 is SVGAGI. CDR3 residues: CASSYSDTEAFF. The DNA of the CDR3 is TGTGCCAGCAGTTACTCGGACACTGAAGCTTTCTTT.